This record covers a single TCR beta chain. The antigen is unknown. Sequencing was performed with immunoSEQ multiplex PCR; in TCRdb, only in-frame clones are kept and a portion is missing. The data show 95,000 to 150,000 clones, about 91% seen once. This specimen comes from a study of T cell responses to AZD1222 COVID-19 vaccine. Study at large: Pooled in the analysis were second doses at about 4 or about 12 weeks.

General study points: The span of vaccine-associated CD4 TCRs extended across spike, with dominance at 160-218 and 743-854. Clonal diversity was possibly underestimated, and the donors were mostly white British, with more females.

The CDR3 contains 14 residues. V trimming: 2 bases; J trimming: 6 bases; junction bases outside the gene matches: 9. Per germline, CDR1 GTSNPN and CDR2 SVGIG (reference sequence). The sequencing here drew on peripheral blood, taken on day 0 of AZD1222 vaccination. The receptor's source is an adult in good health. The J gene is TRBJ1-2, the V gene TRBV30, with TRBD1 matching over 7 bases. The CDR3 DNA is TGTGCCTGGAGTCGGGACAGCCAGATAAATGGCTACACCTTC. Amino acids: CAWSRDSQINGYTF.